The rows below give T cell receptor beta chains drawn from one sample of a study of shared clonotypes between healthy human individuals. Profiled with immunoSEQ multiplex PCR; TCRdb holds only in-frame clones, not every one. The sample consists of around 2.5 million clones, roughly 93% of them appearing once. Sequencing input: naive CD4+ T cells from PBMCs. The receptors come from a man younger than 35 in good health. Some clones in this sample may be carry-over from other donors' samples. The CDR3 runs from the conserved cysteine through the conserved F or W.

j_gene,v_gene,CDR3aa
TRBJ2-1,TRBV7-2,CASSFSGRDLLEQFF
TRBJ2-6,TRBV19,CASRTHHRDRGSGANVLTF
TRBJ2-2,TRBV5-1,CASSRLEYPSGELFF
TRBJ1-1,TRBV5-4,CASSLDSQTEAFF
TRBJ1-1,TRBV11-2,CASSPDRLNTEAFF
TRBJ1-1,TRBV2,CASTGQGGETEAFF
TRBJ2-5,TRBV15,CATGAPPLQETQYF
TRBJ1-2,TRBV2,CASSGGQAANYGYTF
TRBJ2-7,TRBV6-1,CASREGGDWYEQYF
TRBJ1-4,TRBV30,CAWSADRRLEKLFF
TRBJ1-1,TRBV2,CAISDREYEAFF
TRBJ1-1,TRBV6-5,CASSYLNRGGNTEAFF
TRBJ2-7,TRBV9,CASSVRGRGSGQYF
TRBJ1-2,TRBV29-1,CSVEGTGVYGYTF
TRBJ1-1,TRBV28,CASSRTDTEAFF